The rows below give T cell receptor beta chains drawn from one sample of a study of blood T cell repertoires in COVID-19. Sequencing used immunoSEQ multiplex PCR; TCRdb keeps in-frame clones, though not all of them. The sample lists 150,000 to 200,000 clones, roughly 88% occurring once. Material for sequencing was peripheral blood. The receptors were sampled from a woman aged 30 to 39 with acute or convalescent COVID-19. The CDR3 runs from the conserved cysteine through the conserved F or W. The order of the fields is V gene, D gene, J gene, clone size, CDR3 protein, CDR3 DNA. The D gene is left open where the match is weak. The listing skips clone size in some rows; elsewhere it reads once, few, many or a size class.

v_call: TRBV6-1; d_call: .; j_call: TRBJ2-7; clone_size: .; cdr3_aa: CASSEYQGPLYYEQYF; cdr3_nt: TGTGCCAGCAGTGAATACCAGGGCCCTCTCTACTACGAGCAGTACTTC
v_call: TRBV9; d_call: .; j_call: TRBJ2-5; clone_size: .; cdr3_aa: CASSSGLSNQETQYF; cdr3_nt: TGTGCCAGCAGCTCGGGACTCTCTAATCAAGAGACCCAGTACTTC
v_call: TRBV3-1/TRBV3-2; d_call: .; j_call: TRBJ1-5; clone_size: .; cdr3_aa: CASSESRVQPQHF; cdr3_nt: TGTGCCAGCAGCGAGTCCAGGGTGCAGCCCCAGCATTTT
v_call: TRBV6-6; d_call: TRBD2; j_call: TRBJ2-7; clone_size: few; cdr3_aa: CASSYSWTSGMGVF; cdr3_nt: TGTGCCAGCAGTTACTCATGGACTAGCGGAATGGGGGTCTTC
v_call: TRBV10-3; d_call: TRBD1; j_call: TRBJ1-6; clone_size: .; cdr3_aa: CAAGQGANSPLHF; cdr3_nt: TGTGCCGCCGGACAGGGGGCTAATTCACCCCTCCACTTT
v_call: TRBV4-1; d_call: TRBD2; j_call: TRBJ2-1; clone_size: .; cdr3_aa: CASSARVLAGNSYNEQFF; cdr3_nt: TGCGCCAGCAGCGCACGCGTCCTAGCGGGAAATTCCTACAATGAGCAGTTCTTC
v_call: TRBV18; d_call: .; j_call: TRBJ2-7; clone_size: .; cdr3_aa: CASSPPPRLRTDYEQYF; cdr3_nt: TGTGCCAGCTCACCACCCCCCAGACTACGCACCGATTACGAGCAGTACTTC
v_call: TRBV12-3/TRBV12-4; d_call: .; j_call: TRBJ2-2; clone_size: .; cdr3_aa: CASREGTGELFF; cdr3_nt: TGTGCCAGCAGGGAGGGCACCGGGGAGCTGTTTTTT
v_call: TRBV30; d_call: TRBD1; j_call: TRBJ2-5; clone_size: .; cdr3_aa: CAWSGGQPGETQYF; cdr3_nt: TGTGCCTGGAGTGGGGGACAGCCGGGGGAGACCCAGTACTTC
v_call: TRBV18; d_call: .; j_call: TRBJ1-5; clone_size: .; cdr3_aa: CASSGGASNQPQHF; cdr3_nt: TGTGCCAGCTCGGGGGGGGCAAGCAATCAGCCCCAGCATTTT
v_call: TRBV5-1; d_call: TRBD2; j_call: TRBJ2-7; clone_size: .; cdr3_aa: CASSLAGLAISYEQYF; cdr3_nt: TGCGCCAGCAGCTTGGCGGGACTAGCGATATCCTACGAGCAGTACTTC
v_call: TRBV9; d_call: .; j_call: TRBJ2-3; clone_size: .; cdr3_aa: CASSGTTSDTQYF; cdr3_nt: TGTGCCAGCAGCGGGACTACCTCAGATACGCAGTATTTT
v_call: TRBV27; d_call: TRBD1; j_call: TRBJ1-2; clone_size: .; cdr3_aa: CASSSTSGGWFGYTF; cdr3_nt: TGTGCCAGCAGTTCAACATCAGGGGGCTGGTTCGGCTACACCTTC
v_call: TRBV5-1; d_call: .; j_call: TRBJ1-6; clone_size: .; cdr3_aa: CASSLVVGGDTSPLHF; cdr3_nt: TGCGCCAGCAGCTTGGTGGTCGGGGGAGACACTTCACCCCTCCACTTT
v_call: TRBV2; d_call: .; j_call: TRBJ1-3; clone_size: .; cdr3_aa: CASSDHTGPGNTIYF; cdr3_nt: TGTGCCAGCAGTGACCACACAGGACCCGGAAACACCATATATTTT
v_call: TRBV6-1; d_call: TRBD1; j_call: TRBJ1-4; clone_size: .; cdr3_aa: CASSEVGQGDEKLFF; cdr3_nt: TGTGCCAGCAGTGAAGTCGGACAGGGGGATGAAAAACTGTTTTTT
v_call: TRBV6-6; d_call: .; j_call: TRBJ1-3; clone_size: .; cdr3_aa: CASSKQAHGSGNTIYF; cdr3_nt: TGTGCCAGCAGTAAACAGGCACACGGCTCTGGAAACACCATATATTTT
v_call: TRBV30; d_call: .; j_call: TRBJ1-5; clone_size: few; cdr3_aa: CAWSVNSNQPQHF; cdr3_nt: TGTGCCTGGAGTGTAAACAGTAATCAGCCCCAGCATTTT
v_call: TRBV11-2; d_call: TRBD1; j_call: TRBJ1-4; clone_size: .; cdr3_aa: CASSQRQGMNEKLFF; cdr3_nt: TGTGCCAGCAGCCAACGACAGGGTATGAATGAAAAACTGTTTTTT
v_call: TRBV7-7; d_call: .; j_call: TRBJ2-2; clone_size: .; cdr3_aa: CASSLNRNAGELFF; cdr3_nt: TGTGCTAGCAGCTTAAACAGAAACGCCGGGGAGCTGTTTTTT
v_call: TRBV28; d_call: .; j_call: TRBJ2-3; clone_size: .; cdr3_aa: CATNRDSDTDTQYF; cdr3_nt: TGTGCCACCAACAGGGATTCAGACACAGATACGCAGTATTTT
v_call: TRBV2; d_call: TRBD1; j_call: TRBJ1-6; clone_size: .; cdr3_aa: CASSKIGGRGSPLHF; cdr3_nt: TGTGCCAGCAGTAAGATAGGGGGCCGGGGCTCACCCCTCCACTTT
v_call: TRBV5-1; d_call: .; j_call: TRBJ2-5; clone_size: .; cdr3_aa: CASSWGLQETQYF; cdr3_nt: TGCGCCAGCAGCTGGGGCCTCCAAGAGACCCAGTACTTC
v_call: TRBV11-2; d_call: .; j_call: TRBJ2-5; clone_size: .; cdr3_aa: CASSSSQETQYF; cdr3_nt: TGTGCCAGCAGCTCCTCCCAAGAGACCCAGTACTTC
v_call: TRBV24-1; d_call: TRBD2; j_call: TRBJ2-2; clone_size: .; cdr3_aa: CATSDSLAGGNTGELFF; cdr3_nt: TGTGCCACCAGTGATTCCCTAGCGGGAGGGAACACCGGGGAGCTGTTTTTT
v_call: TRBV14; d_call: .; j_call: TRBJ2-3; clone_size: once; cdr3_aa: CASTPTLRSDTQYF; cdr3_nt: TGTGCCAGCACCCCTACCCTTCGTTCAGATACGCAGTATTTT
v_call: TRBV6-5; d_call: .; j_call: TRBJ1-1; clone_size: .; cdr3_aa: CASGSQVNTEAFF; cdr3_nt: TGTGCCAGCGGTAGCCAAGTTAACACTGAAGCTTTCTTT
v_call: TRBV2; d_call: TRBD1; j_call: TRBJ1-6; clone_size: once; cdr3_aa: CASDRQGVVNNSPLHF; cdr3_nt: TGTGCCAGCGATAGACAGGGGGTGGTTAATAATTCACCCCTCCACTTT
v_call: TRBV4-1; d_call: TRBD1; j_call: TRBJ1-2; clone_size: .; cdr3_aa: CASSLKDRGGYGYTF; cdr3_nt: TGCGCCAGCAGCCTAAAGGACAGGGGAGGCTATGGCTACACCTTC
v_call: TRBV7-9; d_call: .; j_call: TRBJ2-5; clone_size: .; cdr3_aa: CASMLGQETQYF; cdr3_nt: TGTGCCAGCATGCTCGGGCAAGAGACCCAGTACTTC
v_call: TRBV19; d_call: .; j_call: TRBJ2-3; clone_size: .; cdr3_aa: CASSSYWAADTQYF; cdr3_nt: TGTGCCAGTAGTTCGTATTGGGCAGCAGATACGCAGTATTTT
v_call: TRBV30; d_call: .; j_call: TRBJ2-1; clone_size: few; cdr3_aa: CAWGLVGYEQFF; cdr3_nt: TGTGCCTGGGGGCTAGTGGGTTATGAGCAGTTCTTC
v_call: TRBV6-1; d_call: TRBD1; j_call: TRBJ2-2; clone_size: .; cdr3_aa: CASSGGQGWDTGELFF; cdr3_nt: TGTGCCAGCAGTGGGGGACAGGGATGGGACACCGGGGAGCTGTTTTTT
v_call: TRBV6-5; d_call: .; j_call: TRBJ1-6; clone_size: .; cdr3_aa: CASSYASSYNSPLHF; cdr3_nt: TGTGCCAGCAGTTACGCGAGCTCCTATAATTCACCCCTCCACTTT
v_call: TRBV24-1; d_call: .; j_call: TRBJ2-3; clone_size: .; cdr3_aa: CATSDLVGDTQYF; cdr3_nt: TGTGCCACCAGTGATTTGGTCGGAGATACGCAGTATTTT
v_call: TRBV6-6; d_call: .; j_call: TRBJ1-4; clone_size: .; cdr3_aa: CASSITGQRGFF; cdr3_nt: TGTGCCAGCAGTATCACAGGGCAGCGAGGGTTTTTT
v_call: TRBV7-9; d_call: .; j_call: TRBJ1-1; clone_size: few; cdr3_aa: CASSLDWSTEAFF; cdr3_nt: TGTGCCAGCAGCTTAGACTGGAGCACTGAAGCTTTCTTT
v_call: TRBV5-1; d_call: .; j_call: TRBJ1-1; clone_size: .; cdr3_aa: CASTHFLGNTEAFF; cdr3_nt: TGCGCCAGCACCCACTTCCTAGGGAACACTGAAGCTTTCTTT
v_call: TRBV11-2; d_call: .; j_call: TRBJ2-1; clone_size: .; cdr3_aa: CASSLGGRLFNEQFF; cdr3_nt: TGTGCCAGCAGCTTAGGTGGTAGATTGTTCAATGAGCAGTTCTTC
v_call: TRBV5-1; d_call: .; j_call: TRBJ2-3; clone_size: .; cdr3_aa: CASSLAGGTPTPDTQYF; cdr3_nt: TGCGCCAGCAGCCTAGCTGGTGGGACTCCAACGCCAGATACGCAGTATTTT
v_call: TRBV5-4; d_call: TRBD1; j_call: TRBJ2-2; clone_size: few; cdr3_aa: CASSLPGQGNTGELFF; cdr3_nt: TGTGCCAGCAGCTTGCCGGGACAGGGGAACACCGGGGAGCTGTTTTTT
v_call: TRBV14; d_call: .; j_call: TRBJ1-1; clone_size: few; cdr3_aa: CASSQAVGGTEAFF; cdr3_nt: TGTGCCAGCAGCCAAGCCGTGGGGGGCACTGAAGCTTTCTTT
v_call: TRBV7-9; d_call: TRBD2; j_call: TRBJ2-1; clone_size: .; cdr3_aa: CASSLSGTRSHEQFF; cdr3_nt: TGTGCCAGCAGCTTAAGCGGGACTAGATCCCACGAGCAGTTCTTC
v_call: TRBV13; d_call: TRBD2; j_call: TRBJ2-5; clone_size: .; cdr3_aa: CASSARLAGIETQYF; cdr3_nt: TGTGCCAGCAGCGCCCGACTAGCGGGGATAGAGACCCAGTACTTC
v_call: TRBV3-1/TRBV3-2; d_call: .; j_call: TRBJ2-1; clone_size: .; cdr3_aa: CASSQDSASRSNEQFF; cdr3_nt: TGTGCCAGCAGCCAAGATTCGGCTAGCCGTAGCAATGAGCAGTTCTTC
v_call: TRBV20-1; d_call: .; j_call: TRBJ2-1; clone_size: .; cdr3_aa: CSASGAISYNEQFF; cdr3_nt: TGCAGTGCTAGTGGGGCGATCTCCTACAATGAGCAGTTCTTC
v_call: TRBV6-1; d_call: TRBD2; j_call: TRBJ2-3; clone_size: .; cdr3_aa: CASSKAWGEGKRTGTDTQYF; cdr3_nt: TGTGCCAGCAGTAAAGCTTGGGGGGAGGGTAAGCGAACCGGCACAGATACGCAGTATTTT
v_call: TRBV18; d_call: TRBD2; j_call: TRBJ2-1; clone_size: few; cdr3_aa: CASSEAAGDNEQFF; cdr3_nt: TGTGCCAGCTCGGAAGCGGCGGGAGACAATGAGCAGTTCTTC
v_call: TRBV3-1/TRBV3-2; d_call: .; j_call: TRBJ2-7; clone_size: .; cdr3_aa: CASSSTGPGEQYF; cdr3_nt: TGTGCCAGCAGCTCCACAGGGCCGGGCGAGCAGTACTTC
v_call: TRBV13; d_call: .; j_call: TRBJ2-1; clone_size: .; cdr3_aa: CASRGEVGLNNEQFF; cdr3_nt: TGTGCCAGCAGGGGCGAAGTGGGTCTCAATAATGAGCAGTTCTTC
v_call: TRBV28; d_call: TRBD1; j_call: TRBJ2-2; clone_size: .; cdr3_aa: CASSLKGARSWELFF; cdr3_nt: TGTGCCAGCAGTTTGAAGGGGGCGCGTTCTTGGGAGCTGTTTTTT
v_call: TRBV7-9; d_call: .; j_call: TRBJ1-2; clone_size: .; cdr3_aa: CASVDAVYGYTF; cdr3_nt: TGTGCCAGCGTCGACGCGGTCTATGGCTACACCTTC
v_call: TRBV3-1/TRBV3-2; d_call: TRBD2; j_call: TRBJ2-3; clone_size: .; cdr3_aa: CASSQSREDTDTQYF; cdr3_nt: TGTGCCAGCAGCCAGTCCCGGGAGGACACAGATACGCAGTATTTT
v_call: TRBV19; d_call: TRBD1; j_call: TRBJ1-1; clone_size: .; cdr3_aa: CASKDRREAFF; cdr3_nt: TGTGCCAGTAAGGACAGGAGAGAAGCTTTCTTT